These 29 T cell receptor beta chains were sequenced from one sample in a study of blood T cells in healthy people across ages. The authors ran a second PCR of 7 to 11 cycles using a sample-barcoded 5' primer and a J-beta primer mix. A single record per CDR3 protein comes from TCRdb applying MiXCR to the 5' RACE reads. The repertoire holds about 280,000 distinct CDR3 sequences, with roughly 29% as singletons. What was sequenced was blood. These receptors came from a woman in her 70s in good health.

The chain combines TRBV28 with TRBJ1-2; TRBD1 agrees at 11 bases. Losses at the gene ends were 7 bases for V and 7 bases for J; bases not matched to a gene: 8. The CDR3 spans 14 residues. Germline assignment: CDR1 MDHEN and CDR2 SYDVKM. The CDR3 protein is CASKPPGQGVGYTF. In DNA form, the CDR3 reads TGTGCCAGCAAACCCCCGGGACAGGGGGTTGGCTACACCTTC.

This clonotype was seen more than once but under ten times. The chain recombines TRBV12-3 or TRBV12-4 with TRBJ1-1; D gene ambiguous. Trimming shortened V by 0 bases and J by 1 base, and 6 bases separated the two germline ends. This CDR3 spans 14 amino acids. The CDR3 nucleotides read TGTGCCAGCAGTTTAGCGCTTGCGAACACTGAAGCTTTCTTT. It specifies CASSLALANTEAFF.

This clonotype has only a few counts. The chain recombines TRBV11-2 with TRBJ1-2; D not resolved. Trimming removed 1 base from V and 4 bases from J, with 7 bases in between. Germline V gives CDR1 SGHAT, CDR2 FQNNGV. The CDR3 contains 13 residues. The CDR3 spells CASSLGATYGYTF. CDR3 bases: TGTGCCAGCAGCTTAGGGGCCACCTATGGCTACACCTTC.

This clonotype turned up a few times. J is TRBJ2-5 and V is TRBV10-3; D ambiguous. CDR1 is ENHRY and CDR2 is SYGVKD in the germline V gene. The CDR3 is 13 amino acids. The V gene lost 5 bases and the J gene lost 2 bases, with 9 bases spanning the gap. CDR3 protein: CAISSTGQETQYF. The CDR3 bases are TGTGCCATCAGTAGTACCGGGCAAGAGACCCAGTACTTC.

This chain connects TRBV28 to TRBJ1-2, with TRBD1 matching 8 bases. There are 15 residues in the CDR3. Germline V CDR1 and CDR2: MDHEN, SYDVKM. V gave up 3 bases and J gave up 5 bases; unmatched junction bases: 8. CDR3 sequence reads: CASSLRQGRSYGYTF. CDR3 DNA sequence: TGTGCCAGCAGTTTGAGACAGGGGAGGAGTTATGGCTACACCTTC.

This clonotype has a handful of counts. The rearrangement joins TRBV5-1 to TRBJ2-1; 8 bases are a match to TRBD2. Germline assignment: CDR1 SGHRS and CDR2 YFSETQ. The CDR3 is 16 residues long. Trimming removed 4 bases from V and 0 bases from J; junction bases left unmatched: 6. The CDR3 coding sequence is TGCGCCAGCAGCACGACCGGGACTAGCTCCTACAATGAGCAGTTCTTC. It yields the protein CASSTTGTSSYNEQFF.

This clonotype showed up just a few times. The rearrangement uses TRBV20-1 and TRBJ2-7; D may be TRBD1 or TRBD2 (5 bases each). The V end was cut by 2 bases, the J end by 4 bases, with 15 bases between. The CDR3 sequence is 14 residues long. CDR1 is DFQATT, CDR2 SNEGSKA, per germline (reference sequence). The CDR3 bases are TGCAGTGCTAGAAATCGGGGCAGACTATACGAGCAGTACTTC. This sequence encodes CSARNRGRLYEQYF.

This clonotype was counted once. The chain has TRBV5-1 and TRBJ1-1; D is possibly TRBD1 (6 bases). The CDR3 consists of 14 residues. The germline gives CDR1 SGHRS, CDR2 YFSETQ. Trimming cost V 4 bases and J 1 base, with 11 bases left between them. The DNA for the CDR3 is TGCGCCAGCAGCAAGGGACAAAAGAACACTGAAGCTTTCTTT. The encoded protein is CASSKGQKNTEAFF.

As DNA, the CDR3 is TGTGCCAGCAGGAGGGGGCTAGCGGGGACCCAAGAGACCCAGTACTTC. This encodes CASRRGLAGTQETQYF. The chain joins TRBV6-2 or TRBV6-3 to TRBJ2-5; 9 bases line up with TRBD2. Germline V lookup: CDR1 MNHEY, CDR2 SVGEGT. This CDR3 region has 16 residues. J gave up 1 base and V 6 bases, and 9 bases lay outside the gene matches.

This clonotype was recorded at least ten times. CDR3 bases: TGTGCCAGCAGTCCTGGGACAGCCTACGAGCAGTACTTC. Amino acids: CASSPGTAYEQYF. This chain connects TRBV5-6 to TRBJ2-7; 7 nucleotides align to TRBD1. The CDR3 sequence is 13 residues long. Germline loops: CDR1 SGHDT, CDR2 YYEEEE. V was clipped by 5 bases and J by 2 bases; unmatched bases: 4.

The rearrangement joins TRBV20-1 to TRBJ1-1, with a weak D call TRBD1 (6 bases). The CDR3 consists of 16 residues. Germline values: CDR1 DFQATT, CDR2 SNEGSKA (reference sequence). Trimming removed 4 bases from V and 0 bases from J, with 18 bases in between. CDR3 bases: TGCAGTGCTAAGGCAATAGCCGGGACACTGAACACTGAAGCTTTCTTT. This codes for CSAKAIAGTLNTEAFF.

Only a few counts were recorded for this clonotype. V is TRBV24-1 and J is TRBJ2-1; 7 nucleotides align to TRBD1. In germline, CDR1 is KGHDR, CDR2 SFDVKD. After removal of 7 bases from V and 2 bases from J, the junction contained 7 bases not matched to a gene. This CDR3 has 15 residues. The CDR3 is CATSLRDRTYNEQFF. CDR3 coding DNA: TGTGCCACCAGCCTTAGGGACAGAACCTACAATGAGCAGTTCTTC.

This clonotype was counted only a few times. The rearrangement links TRBV9 to TRBJ2-5, with D unclear. Gene TRBJ2-7 matches the end of the DNA better, so the J call may be wrong. Per the germline V gene, CDR1 is SGDLS and CDR2 is YYNGEE. There are 14 residues in the CDR3. In nucleotides, the CDR3 is TGTGCCAGCAGCCCCCTTGCCTTCGACGGCGAGCAGTACTTC. It specifies CASSPLAFDGEQYF.

The chain carries TRBV25-1 and TRBJ2-1, with 7 bases lining up with TRBD1. The CDR3 is 11 residues long. Germline CDR1 MGHDK, CDR2 SYGVNS. V shed 9 bases, J shed 9 bases, and the junction held 5 bases outside the gene matches. CDR3 region: CASQGVSEQFF. CDR3 sequence (DNA): TGTGCCAGTCAGGGGGTTAGTGAGCAGTTCTTC.

The chain is built from TRBV28 and TRBJ2-3; possibly TRBD2 for D (5 bases). Trimming removed 3 bases from V and 2 bases from J, with 30 bases in between. The CDR3 runs to 21 residues. The germline CDR1 and CDR2 sequences are MDHEN and SYDVKM. The CDR3 protein is CASSFVYGGEQRVTHTDTQYF. CDR3 in DNA: TGTGCCAGCAGTTTTGTCTACGGTGGGGAGCAAAGGGTCACACACACAGATACGCAGTATTTT. The full variable domain, completed using reference TRBV28 and TRBJ2-3, is DVKVTQSSRYLVKRTGEKVFLECVQDMDHENMFWYRQDPGLGLRLIYFSYDVKMKEKGDIPEGYSVSREKKERFSLILESASTNQTSMYLCASSFVYGGEQRVTHTDTQYFGPGTRLTVL.

The chain has TRBV11-2 and TRBJ2-1, with D possibly matching TRBD1 (5 bases). This CDR3 has 13 residues. Per the germline V gene, CDR1 is SGHAT and CDR2 is FQNNGV. The V end was cut by 0 bases, the J end by 10 bases, with 10 bases between. The CDR3: CASSLDPSGEQFF. In DNA form, the CDR3 reads TGTGCCAGCAGCTTAGATCCATCAGGGGAGCAGTTCTTC.

The chain links TRBV28 to TRBJ2-3; TRBD1 or TRBD2 may be the D gene (5 bases each). Germline CDR1 is MDHEN and CDR2 is SYDVKM. CDR3 size: 14 residues. Trimming took off 2 bases at V and 2 bases at J, with 8 bases between the two ends. CDR3 bases: TGTGCCAGCAGTTTACGGGGCCTCACAGATACGCAGTATTTT. Translated: CASSLRGLTDTQYF.

In its sample, this clonotype was seen a few times. The chain combines TRBV5-1 with TRBJ2-1, with D hard to call. This CDR3 is 12 amino acids long. Looked up from germline, CDR1 is SGHRS and CDR2 is YFSETQ. V dropped 4 bases and J dropped 4 bases, with 6 bases sitting between them. The CDR3 here is CASSQQYNEQFF. DNA of the CDR3: TGCGCCAGCAGCCAGCAGTACAATGAGCAGTTCTTC.

The chain employs TRBV11-1 and TRBJ2-3; D possibly corresponds to TRBD1 (6 bases). Deletions cut 5 bases from V and 1 base from J, with 13 bases between. The CDR3 consists of 15 residues. Germline V gene data show CDR1 as SGHAT and CDR2 as FQDESV (reference sequence). CDR3 coding DNA: TGTGCCAGCAGCGAAATGGCAGGGGGCACAGATACGCAGTATTTT. As protein: CASSEMAGGTDTQYF.

There are a few counts of this clonotype. The CDR3 is CSAFGRRNTEAFF. The CDR3 DNA follows: TGCAGTGCTTTTGGACGGAGAAACACTGAAGCTTTCTTT. V usage is TRBV20-1 and J usage is TRBJ1-1; D remains unclear. Germline V gene data show CDR1 as DFQATT and CDR2 as SNEGSKA (reference sequence). CDR3 size: 13 residues. V lost 5 bases and J lost 2, with 12 bases in between.

J is TRBJ2-3 and V is TRBV10-1; either TRBD1 or TRBD2 may supply D (5 bases each). Germline CDR1 and CDR2: WNHNN and SYGVQD (reference sequence). CDR3 length equals 14 residues. The V end lost 8 bases, the J end lost 6 bases, and 18 bases lay between the germline ends. This CDR3 is CASSTQDRGDTQYF. For the CDR3, the DNA is TGCGCCAGCTCCACACAGGACCGAGGGGATACGCAGTATTTT.

This clonotype was recorded a few times. The chain joins TRBV9 to TRBJ1-2; D is unresolved. V was cut by 0 bases and J by 4 bases, with 10 bases left in between. The CDR3 consists of 14 residues. Germline V lookup: CDR1 SGDLS, CDR2 YYNGEE. The CDR3 reads CASSVERKSYGYTF. The CDR3 DNA is TGTGCCAGCAGCGTAGAACGGAAGAGCTATGGCTACACCTTC.

This clonotype has a count of ten or more. The chain couples TRBV20-1 to TRBJ2-5, with D unclear. The CDR3 is 14 amino acids. Germline V gene lookup returns CDR1 DFQATT and CDR2 SNEGSKA (reference sequence). Trimming shortened V by 0 bases and J by 4 bases, and 12 bases separated the two germline ends. CDR3 loop: CSAREPSRLETQYF. CDR3 nucleotides: TGCAGTGCTAGAGAGCCGTCCCGGCTAGAGACCCAGTACTTC.

This clonotype has only a few counts. The chain links TRBV5-6 to TRBJ2-5; D is possibly TRBD2 (6 bases). CDR1 is SGHDT and CDR2 is YYEEEE in the germline V gene. V gave up 0 bases and J gave up 0 bases, with 9 bases separating them. The CDR3 extends over 15 amino acids. CDR3 residues: CASSLGRANQETQYF. CDR3 DNA: TGTGCCAGCAGCTTGGGGAGGGCCAACCAAGAGACCCAGTACTTC.

The sample holds a few counts of this clonotype. This chain joins TRBV29-1 and TRBJ1-2; TRBD1 matches at 7 bases. The CDR3 is made up of 15 amino acids. V was clipped by 3 bases and J by 0 bases; unmatched bases: 7. Per germline, CDR1 SQVTM and CDR2 ANQGSEA. The CDR3 DNA is TGCAGCGTTGATTCCAGGGGGAATGCTAACTATGGCTACACCTTC. Translation: CSVDSRGNANYGYTF.

The J gene is TRBJ1-1, the V gene TRBV3-1; D is possibly TRBD1 (6 bases). Trimming took 1 base from V and 10 from J, leaving 13 bases between them. Per the germline V gene, CDR1 is LGHDT and CDR2 is YNNKEL (reference sequence). There are 13 residues in the CDR3. The CDR3 sequence is CASSQGSRGRAFF. The CDR3 DNA is TGTGCCAGCAGCCAAGGGTCCAGGGGAAGAGCTTTCTTT.

This clonotype was counted between two and nine times. The chain carries TRBV20-1 and TRBJ1-2, with TRBD1 identical over 8 bases. With 3 bases clipped from V and 8 bases from J, the junction kept 11 bases outside the gene matches. The germline CDR1 and CDR2 sequences are DFQATT and SNEGSKA (reference sequence). The CDR3 length is 14 residues. CDR3 sequence reads: CSARAVGQGGGYTF. Here the CDR3 DNA reads TGCAGTGCTAGGGCGGTCGGACAGGGAGGGGGCTACACCTTC.

The chain carries TRBV7-2 and TRBJ1-2; no reliable D call. Trimming cost V 2 bases and J 4 bases, with 11 bases left between them. The CDR3 is made up of 14 amino acids. Germline CDR1 reads SGHTA; CDR2 reads FQGNSA. The CDR3 sequence is CASSLTTASYGYTF. DNA of the CDR3: TGTGCCAGCAGCTTAACTACAGCCAGCTATGGCTACACCTTC. Supplemented by reference TRBV7-2 and TRBJ1-2, the full variable domain reads GAGVSQSPSNKVTEKGKDVELRCDPISGHTALYWYRQSLGQGLEFLIYFQGNSAPDKSGLPSDRFSAERTGGSVSTLTIQRTQQEDSAVYLCASSLTTASYGYTFGSGTRLTVV.

The V and J genes are TRBV20-1 and TRBJ2-4; 7 bases align to TRBD2. The CDR3 runs to 12 residues. Germline trimming cut 2 bases from V and 9 bases from J; bases unmatched to any gene: 4. CDR1 and CDR2 (germline): DFQATT, SNEGSKA (reference sequence). As DNA, the CDR3 is TGCAGTGCTAGATGGGAGGGTAGCATTCAGTACTTC. As protein: CSARWEGSIQYF.